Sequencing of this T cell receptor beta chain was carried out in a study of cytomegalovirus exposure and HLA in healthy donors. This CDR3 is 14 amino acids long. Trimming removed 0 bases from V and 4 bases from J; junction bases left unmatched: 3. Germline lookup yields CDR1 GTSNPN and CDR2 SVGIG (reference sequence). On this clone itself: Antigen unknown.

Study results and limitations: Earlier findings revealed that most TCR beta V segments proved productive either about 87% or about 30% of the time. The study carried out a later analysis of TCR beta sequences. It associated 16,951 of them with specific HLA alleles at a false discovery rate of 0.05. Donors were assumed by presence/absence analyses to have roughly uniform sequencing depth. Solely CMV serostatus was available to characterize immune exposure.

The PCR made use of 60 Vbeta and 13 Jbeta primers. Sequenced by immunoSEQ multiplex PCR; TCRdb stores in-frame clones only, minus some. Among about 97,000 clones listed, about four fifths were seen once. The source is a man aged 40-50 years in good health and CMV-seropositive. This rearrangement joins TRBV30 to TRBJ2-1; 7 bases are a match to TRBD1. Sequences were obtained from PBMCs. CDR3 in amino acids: CAWSVGGGYNEQFF. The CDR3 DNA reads TGTGCCTGGAGTGTAGGGGGCGGATACAATGAGCAGTTCTTC.